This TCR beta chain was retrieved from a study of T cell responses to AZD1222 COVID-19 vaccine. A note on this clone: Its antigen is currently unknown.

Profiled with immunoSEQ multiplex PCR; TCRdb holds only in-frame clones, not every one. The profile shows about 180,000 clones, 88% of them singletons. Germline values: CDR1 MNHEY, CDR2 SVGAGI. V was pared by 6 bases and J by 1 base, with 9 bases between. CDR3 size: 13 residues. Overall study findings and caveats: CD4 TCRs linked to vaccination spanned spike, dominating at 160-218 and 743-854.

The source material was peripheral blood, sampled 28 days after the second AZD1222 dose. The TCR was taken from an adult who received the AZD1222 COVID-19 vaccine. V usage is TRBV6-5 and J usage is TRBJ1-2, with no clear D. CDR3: CASSATYNYGYTF. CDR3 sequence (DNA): TGTGCCAGCAGCGCTACATATAACTATGGCTACACCTTC.